This TCR beta chain is from a study of cytomegalovirus exposure and HLA in healthy donors. Across the study: Findings of an earlier analysis included more than 90 million unique TCR beta sequences from 200 million or so T cells.

The study, taken as a whole, reports: Later analysis found that TCR beta chains associated with HLA were more clonally expanded than other, equally common chains. TCR sequences were mostly rare, though some public TCRs occurred in many donors. Association of some 18,000 TCR beta sequences with HLA alleles was found at 0.05 false discovery rate in a later analysis.

Concerning this clone: Its target is not known.

The CDR3 runs 13 residues. The PCR made use of 60 Vbeta and 13 Jbeta primers. Only in-frame clones appear in the TCRdb table, and some are missing; sequencing was by immunoSEQ multiplex PCR. The sample includes tens of thousands of clones. Sequencing used PBMCs. The receptor was isolated from a man aged 40-49 years in good health and CMV-seronegative. V usage is TRBV12-2 and J usage is TRBJ2-7; the table's TRBD2 call for D was not verified on the DNA. TRBV12-2 is annotated as a pseudogene. Here the CDR3 reads CASRLVVPTEQYF. The CDR3 DNA reads as TGTGCAAGTCGCTTAGTTGTCCCGACTGAGCAGTACTTC.